This T cell receptor beta chain was captured by sequencing in a study of cytomegalovirus exposure and HLA in healthy donors. General study points: In vitro data verified three CMV-associated chains as specific for CMV antigens. A later analysis linked 15,000 to 20,000 TCR beta sequences to HLA alleles at 0.05 false discovery rate. Analysis was carried out at a later point, and it linked a missense DCLRE1C variant to TCR beta V- and J-gene trimming. CMV serostatus was the only immune exposure information that was available.

In the case of this clone: Its cognate antigen is unknown.

Germline CDR1 MDHEN, CDR2 SYDVKM. The CDR3 extends over 15 amino acids. The junction had 5 bases not matched to a gene; V was cut back by 3 bases and J by 1 base. PCR involved 60 Vbeta and 13 Jbeta primers. Sequencing was performed with immunoSEQ multiplex PCR; in TCRdb, only in-frame clones are kept and a portion is missing. Of roughly 120,000 clones in the sample, around 77% were seen once. The rearrangement joins TRBV28 to TRBJ2-7, with 8 bases fitting TRBD2. Sequenced: PBMCs. The receptor was isolated from a human donor in good health. The CDR3 loop is CASSFPTSVSYEQYF. DNA of the CDR3: TGTGCCAGCAGTTTTCCGACTAGCGTATCCTACGAGCAGTACTTC. The entire variable domain, with the rest obtained from reference TRBV28 and TRBJ2-7, is as follows: DVKVTQSSRYLVKRTGEKVFLECVQDMDHENMFWYRQDPGLGLRLIYFSYDVKMKEKGDIPEGYSVSREKKERFSLILESASTNQTSMYLCASSFPTSVSYEQYFGPGTRLTVT.